What follows are 21 T cell receptor beta chains derived from one specimen sequenced in a study of T cells after yellow fever vaccination. TCRdb processed the 5' RACE reads anew with MiXCR; each CDR3 protein has one entry. The table records 250,000 or so distinct CDR3 sequences, 6.9% of them present only once. Here the sequenced sample was CD4+ T cells sorted from PBMCs, taken 15 days after the yellow fever booster vaccination. Receptors originate from a man in his thirties or forties who received the YFV17D yellow fever vaccine.

This sequence joins TRBV7-9 and TRBJ1-4; D not certain. The germline V gene encodes CDR1 SEHNR and CDR2 FQNEAQ (reference sequence). Trimming stripped 4 bases from V and 8 bases from J, with 11 bases between. CDR3 size: 13 residues. The CDR3 nucleotides are TGTGCCAGCAGCTCCCCCGGCGTCGAAAAACTGTTTTTT. As protein: CASSSPGVEKLFF.

This clonotype was seen only a few times. This chain connects TRBV25-1 to TRBJ2-7; 8 nucleotides match TRBD2. CDR1 and CDR2 from the germline V gene are MGHDK and SYGVNS. V lost 6 bases and J lost 1; bases outside the gene matches: 2. This CDR3 contains 13 residues. As DNA, the CDR3 is TGTGCCAGCAGGCCTAGCGGGTCCTACGAGCAGTACTTC. Translation: CASRPSGSYEQYF.

This clonotype was seen repeatedly, ten times or more. The V call is TRBV18, the J call TRBJ2-5, with a tentative D call TRBD2 (5 bases). In germline, CDR1 is KGHSH, CDR2 LQKENI. With 0 bases removed from V and 5 bases from J, the gap between germline ends came to 16 bases. The CDR3 runs to 16 residues. In DNA form, the CDR3 reads TGTGCCAGCTCACCACCTGCAAGCGGAGAAGGGGAGACCCAGTACTTC. It is translated as CASSPPASGEGETQYF.

This clonotype was seen a handful of times. This chain uses TRBV5-1 with TRBJ2-2; D may match TRBD1 or TRBD2 (5 bases each). Germline V gene data show CDR1 as SGHRS and CDR2 as YFSETQ. CDR3 length equals 15 residues. V lost 0 bases, J lost 7 bases, and 13 bases lay in between. The CDR3, as DNA: TGCGCCAGCAGCTTGGAGAGGGGCGCGGGCGGGGAGCTGTTTTTT. This gives the protein CASSLERGAGGELFF.

This clonotype has more than one count but fewer than ten. DNA of the CDR3: TGTGCCAGCAGCCGCGGACAGGGAAGGGCGTACGAGCAGTACTTC. It is translated as CASSRGQGRAYEQYF. The chain employs TRBV3-1 and TRBJ2-7, with 8 bases matching TRBD1. CDR1 LGHDT and CDR2 YNNKEL come from the germline V gene (reference sequence). The CDR3 extends over 15 amino acids. Germline trimming cut 4 bases from V and 4 bases from J; bases unmatched to any gene: 9.

The chain is built from TRBV5-1 and TRBJ2-5; the D is unclear. Trimming cost V 2 bases and J 2 bases, with 13 bases left between them. The CDR3 contains 15 residues. Germline V gene lookup returns CDR1 SGHRS and CDR2 YFSETQ. CDR3 in amino acids: CASSLAVGRQETQYF. DNA for the CDR3: TGCGCCAGCAGCTTAGCCGTTGGCCGTCAAGAGACCCAGTACTTC.

This chain links TRBV10-3 with TRBJ2-6, with D possibly matching TRBD1 (5 bases). Trimming pared 0 bases from V and 0 bases from J, leaving 9 bases between. This CDR3 comprises 17 residues. The germline V gene encodes CDR1 ENHRY and CDR2 SYGVKD. The CDR3 spells CAISESDSNSGANVLTF. As DNA, the CDR3 is TGTGCCATCAGTGAGTCAGACAGCAACTCTGGGGCCAACGTCCTGACTTTC.

This clonotype occurred a few times. This sequence joins TRBV29-1 and TRBJ2-1; 10 bases match TRBD2. V trimming: 6 bases; J trimming: 9 bases; junction bases outside the gene matches: 8. Germline CDR1 SQVTM, CDR2 ANQGSEA. This CDR3 is built from 13 residues. CDR3 region: CSVRLAGDGEQFF. The CDR3, as DNA: TGCAGCGTGCGTCTAGCGGGAGACGGTGAGCAGTTCTTC.

This clonotype has a handful of counts. The V gene is TRBV20-1, the J gene TRBJ2-4; D uncertain. Per the germline V gene, CDR1 is DFQATT and CDR2 is SNEGSKA (reference sequence). V lost 6 bases and J 0 bases, leaving 15 bases between the germline ends. The CDR3 spans 15 residues. CDR3 nucleotide sequence: TGCAGTGCCTCCCCCAGGAATTTAGCCAAAAACATTCAGTACTTC. Translated: CSASPRNLAKNIQYF.

The chain has TRBV9 and TRBJ2-3; TRBD1 agrees at 8 bases. Germline V lookup: CDR1 SGDLS, CDR2 YYNGEE. The J segment lost 7 bases and the V segment lost 1 base, leaving 8 bases of the junction unmatched. The CDR3 consists of 15 residues. DNA of the CDR3: TGTGCCAGCAGCGTAAGGATGGGACAGGAGAATACGCAGTATTTT. Translated, it gives CASSVRMGQENTQYF. The variable domain in full, with the rest retrieved from reference TRBV9 and TRBJ2-3, is DSGVTQTPKHLITATGQRVTLRCSPRSGDLSVYWYQQSLDQGLQFLIQYYNGEERAKGNILERFSAQQFPDLHSELNLSSLELGDSALYFCASSVRMGQENTQYFGPGTRLTVL.

This clonotype was detected many times. The DNA for the CDR3 is TGTGCCAGCAGTTTATCGGGGCGGCCCGGGGAGCTGTTTTTT. Residues: CASSLSGRPGELFF. The V call is TRBV28, the J call TRBJ2-2; tentatively, D is TRBD1 or TRBD2 (5 bases each). V was pared by 1 base and J by 6 bases, with 9 bases between. CDR1 is MDHEN, CDR2 SYDVKM, per germline. The CDR3 length is 14 residues.

V usage is TRBV29-1 and J usage is TRBJ2-3, with 10 bases aligning to TRBD1. Germline loops: CDR1 SQVTM, CDR2 ANQGSEA. This CDR3 contains 13 residues. The V and J ends lost 3 bases and 4 bases, in that order; junction bases with no gene match: 1. CDR3 region: CSVEGQGSDTQYF. CDR3 coding DNA: TGCAGCGTTGAGGGACAGGGGTCAGATACGCAGTATTTT.

This chain uses TRBV20-1 with TRBJ2-1, with a tentative D call TRBD1 (6 bases). The germline V and J ends were trimmed by 6 bases and 6 bases, with 21 bases remaining between them. The CDR3 spans 15 residues. Looked up from germline, CDR1 is DFQATT and CDR2 is SNEGSKA (reference sequence). In DNA, the CDR3 is TGCAGTGCACAACAACAAAGACAGGCGCTCAATGAGCAGTTCTTC. Translated, it gives CSAQQQRQALNEQFF.

The chain couples TRBV20-1 to TRBJ2-3; TRBD2 matches at 12 bases. Trimming cost V 3 bases and J 1 base; bases outside gene matches: 2. The CDR3 runs to 15 residues. CDR1 and CDR2 from the germline V gene are DFQATT and SNEGSKA (reference sequence). The CDR3 sequence: CSASLAGGRTDTQYF. CDR3 bases: TGCAGTGCTAGCCTAGCGGGAGGGCGCACAGATACGCAGTATTTT.

This clonotype has more than one count but fewer than ten. The V and J genes are TRBV6-5 and TRBJ1-2; D is unresolved. Germline V gives CDR1 MNHEY, CDR2 SVGAGI. The V end lost 8 bases, the J end lost 4 bases, and 8 bases lay between the germline ends. This CDR3 comprises 11 residues. DNA for the CDR3: TGTGCCAGCCGCAGCGGCTATGGCTACACCTTC. The encoded protein is CASRSGYGYTF.

This clonotype was seen repeatedly, ten times or more. Written as DNA, the CDR3 is TGTGCCAGCAGACCGGGACCCCAACGGGGAGAGACCCAGTACTTC. Its translation is CASRPGPQRGETQYF. This rearrangement joins TRBV6-1 to TRBJ2-5; the D gene could be TRBD1 or TRBD2 (5 bases each). This CDR3 has 15 amino acids. V gave up 6 bases and J gave up 4 bases, with 18 bases separating them. In germline, CDR1 is MNHNS, CDR2 SASEGT.

This clonotype was seen at least ten times. V usage is TRBV12-3 or TRBV12-4 and J usage is TRBJ2-5; no clear D gene. The CDR3 covers 11 residues. V gave up 6 bases and J gave up 5 bases, with 7 bases separating them. Written as DNA, the CDR3 is TGTGCCAGCAGGACTGTGGAGACCCAGTACTTC. Translated, it gives CASRTVETQYF.

This clonotype has just a few counts. The J gene is TRBJ2-2, the V gene TRBV20-1, with a possible D match to TRBD2 (6 bases). CDR3 length: 14 amino acids. V shed 1 base and J shed 3 bases, with 9 bases lying between them. Per germline, CDR1 DFQATT and CDR2 SNEGSKA (reference sequence). This chain's CDR3 is CSARGGTYTGELFF. CDR3 nucleotide sequence: TGCAGTGCTAGAGGTGGGACTTACACCGGGGAGCTGTTTTTT.

CDR3 DNA: TGCAGTGCTAGAGATACGGGACTCAGAGAGACCCAGTACTTC. Translated: CSARDTGLRETQYF. V is TRBV20-1 and J is TRBJ2-5; perhaps TRBD2 as D (6 bases). Looked up from germline, CDR1 is DFQATT and CDR2 is SNEGSKA (reference sequence). V dropped 0 bases and J dropped 4 bases, with 12 bases sitting between them. The CDR3 has 14 amino acids.

This clonotype was found many times. The rearrangement joins TRBV5-1 to TRBJ2-7; D unresolved. There are 16 residues in the CDR3. CDR1 is SGHRS, CDR2 YFSETQ, per germline. The germline V and J ends were trimmed by 4 bases and 3 bases, with 20 bases remaining between them. CDR3 nucleotide sequence: TGCGCCAGCAGCAAGGATAGCAGCAGGACGAACTACGAGCAGTACTTC. It translates to CASSKDSSRTNYEQYF.

This clonotype was counted ten times or more. As DNA, the CDR3 is TGCAGTGCTAGGGCAAGGGGCAGGAGTTACGAGCAGTACTTC. This translates into CSARARGRSYEQYF. This chain uses TRBV20-1 with TRBJ2-7; perhaps TRBD1 as D (5 bases). The CDR3 sequence is 14 residues long. Germline values: CDR1 DFQATT, CDR2 SNEGSKA (reference sequence). V lost 3 bases and J lost 4, with 16 bases in between.